The 28 T cell receptor beta chains below all came from one sample that was sequenced in a study of patients and donors after allogeneic stem cell transplantation. TCRdb re-called the RT-PCR reads through MiXCR, storing one row per CDR3 protein. This sample has about 160,000 distinct CDR3 sequences; 24% occur once, and the top ten carry roughly 26%. Sequences were obtained from blood, either unsorted or a sorted T cell fraction (not recorded which). These TCRs come from a human donor who was either an allogeneic HSCT recipient or a stem cell or donor lymphocyte infusion donor (not recorded which). It is not recorded whose cells these are; they may come from a transplant donor.

In this sample, this clonotype turned up a few times. The gene calls are TRBV12-3 or TRBV12-4 and TRBJ1-3, with D perhaps matching TRBD1 (6 bases). The CDR3 contains 16 residues. Trimming shortened V by 1 base and J by 0 bases, and 10 bases separated the two germline ends. CDR3 sequence: CASSLGGQSSGNTIYF. The CDR3 coding sequence is TGTGCCAGCAGTTTAGGAGGACAGTCCTCTGGAAACACCATATATTTT.

V gene TRBV27 combines with J gene TRBJ2-7; 11 bases line up with TRBD1. Germline V gives CDR1 MNHEY, CDR2 SMNVEV (reference sequence). This CDR3 has 15 amino acids. The J segment lost 2 bases and the V segment lost 3 bases, leaving 3 bases of the junction unmatched. CDR3 sequence: CASSFVGQGAYEQYF. As DNA, the CDR3 is TGTGCCAGCAGTTTCGTGGGACAGGGGGCCTACGAGCAGTACTTC.

The chain employs TRBV20-1 and TRBJ2-3; TRBD2 matches at 7 bases. The CDR3 length is 14 residues. J gave up 4 bases and V 4 bases, and 8 bases lay outside the gene matches. Germline V lookup: CDR1 DFQATT, CDR2 SNEGSKA (reference sequence). CDR3 DNA sequence: TGCAGTGCTACTAGCGGAGCGAGACCAGATACGCAGTATTTT. Translated, it gives CSATSGARPDTQYF.

V gene TRBV12-3 or TRBV12-4 combines with J gene TRBJ1-5; D gene unclear. This CDR3 region has 15 residues. V lost 2 bases, J lost 0 bases, and 8 bases lay in between. The CDR3 DNA sequence: TGTGCCAGCAGTTTAAGGGCGTATAGCAATCAGCCCCAGCATTTT. Residues: CASSLRAYSNQPQHF.

The chain couples TRBV12-3 or TRBV12-4 to TRBJ2-4; D is possibly TRBD2 (6 bases). The CDR3 consists of 17 residues. V was clipped by 3 bases and J by 4 bases, with 19 bases between them. As DNA, the CDR3 is TGTGCCAGCAGTTTTGGTGTTGGAAGCGGGTGGAAAAACATTCAGTACTTC. Translation: CASSFGVGSGWKNIQYF.

CDR3 protein: CASSRYQETQYF. The CDR3 region has the DNA TGTGCCAGCAGCCGATACCAAGAGACCCAGTACTTC. The V and J genes are TRBV7-9 and TRBJ2-5; D uncertain. This CDR3 region has 12 residues. In germline, CDR1 is SEHNR, CDR2 FQNEAQ (reference sequence). The ends were cut back, 5 bases at V and 0 bases at J, with 4 bases in the middle.

The table lists this clonotype with a few counts. The V gene is TRBV21-1, the J gene TRBJ2-7; the D call of TRBD1 is as the table states it, not checked on the DNA. TRBV21-1 is a documented pseudogene. This CDR3 is 14 amino acids long. This CDR3 is CASSGTGTPYEQYF. In DNA form, the CDR3 reads TGTGCCAGCTCCGGGACAGGAACGCCCTACGAGCAGTACTTC.

The V gene is TRBV6-5, the J gene TRBJ2-1; 13 bases agree with TRBD2. Germline-derived CDR1 and CDR2 are MNHEY and SVGAGI. The V and J ends lost 6 bases and 3 bases, in that order; junction bases with no gene match: 2. This CDR3 has 15 residues. The CDR3: CASSWTSGGYNEQFF. The CDR3 DNA follows: TGTGCCAGCAGCTGGACTAGCGGGGGCTACAATGAGCAGTTCTTC.

The chain links TRBV5-6 to TRBJ2-1; D ambiguous. Trimming stripped 2 bases from V and 8 bases from J, with 8 bases between. Germline V gene data show CDR1 as SGHDT and CDR2 as YYEEEE. The CDR3 runs to 12 residues. CDR3 sequence: CASSLGSHEQFF. As DNA, the CDR3 is TGTGCCAGCAGCTTAGGAAGCCATGAGCAGTTCTTC.

This clonotype was recorded a few times. V and J are TRBV7-2 and TRBJ1-5; D is possibly TRBD1 (6 bases). V lost 4 bases and J lost 6, with 10 bases in between. The CDR3 contains 13 residues. Germline V CDR1 and CDR2: SGHTA, FQGNSA. CDR3 sequence (DNA): TGTGCCAGCAGCTCGTGGACAGCTCAGCCCCAGCATTTT. This sequence encodes CASSSWTAQPQHF.

This clonotype has just a few counts. The genes are TRBV12-3 or TRBV12-4 and TRBJ1-1; 7 bases map to TRBD1. V was clipped by 3 bases and J by 0 bases; unmatched bases: 1. The CDR3 sequence is 14 residues long. The DNA of the CDR3 is TGTGCCAGCAGTTTCGGGACAGTGAACACTGAAGCTTTCTTT. It specifies CASSFGTVNTEAFF.

The chain recombines TRBV5-1 with TRBJ2-3, with 8 nucleotides matching TRBD2. The trim removed 4 bases at V and 2 bases at J, leaving 6 bases unmatched. The CDR3 is 15 residues long. Germline V gene data show CDR1 as SGHRS and CDR2 as YFSETQ. CDR3: CASSRSGAPTDTQYF. CDR3 nucleotides: TGCGCCAGCAGCCGTAGCGGGGCTCCCACAGATACGCAGTATTTT.

The chain joins TRBV12-3 or TRBV12-4 to TRBJ2-1; 7 positions match TRBD2. The CDR3 is 14 residues long. V was clipped by 6 bases and J by 2 bases; unmatched bases: 4. In DNA, the CDR3 is TGTGCCAGCAGCGGGGGGACCACCTACAATGAGCAGTTCTTC. Protein sequence: CASSGGTTYNEQFF.

The J gene is TRBJ1-1, the V gene TRBV5-6; possibly TRBD1 for D (5 bases). This CDR3 is 16 amino acids long. Germline V gives CDR1 SGHDT, CDR2 YYEEEE. The V end was cut by 1 base, the J end by 1 base, with 14 bases between. The CDR3 DNA sequence: TGTGCCAGCAGCTTGTGGGTCGTAACAGGGAACACTGAAGCTTTCTTT. Protein: CASSLWVVTGNTEAFF.

V and J are TRBV3-1 and TRBJ1-3, with 8 bases identical to TRBD1. This CDR3 contains 15 residues. Per germline, CDR1 LGHDT and CDR2 YNNKEL (reference sequence). After removal of 4 bases from V and 4 bases from J, the junction contained 6 bases not matched to a gene. The CDR3 region is CASSREQGDGNTIYF. CDR3 nucleotides: TGTGCCAGCAGCCGAGAACAGGGGGACGGAAACACCATATATTTT.

This clonotype showed up just a few times. The chain links TRBV29-1 to TRBJ1-2; 8 bases line up with TRBD1. This CDR3 spans 13 amino acids. Germline CDR1 is SQVTM and CDR2 is ANQGSEA. Trimming took 1 base from V and 8 from J; bases not matched to a gene: 6. CDR3 loop: CSVEVDRVNGYTF. The CDR3 nucleotides read TGCAGCGTTGAAGTGGACAGGGTGAACGGCTACACCTTC.

Remarks on this clonotype: At one end the junction does not follow the germline gene, possibly because of a read error. The V call is TRBV5-1, the J call TRBJ2-3; D possibly corresponds to TRBD1 (5 bases). The CDR3 extends over 15 amino acids. Germline-derived CDR1 and CDR2 are SGHRS and YFSETQ. This chain's CDR3 is CASNLGRWSTDTQYF. CDR3 sequence (DNA): TGCGCCAGCAACTTGGGGCGGTGGAGCACAGATACGCAGTATTTT.

In its sample, this clonotype was seen a few times. V is TRBV4-3 and J is TRBJ1-4; TRBD1 might be the D (5 bases). V shed 2 bases and J shed 6 bases, with 19 bases lying between them. Germline CDR1 LGHNA, CDR2 YSLEER. The CDR3 sequence is 17 residues long. DNA of the CDR3: TGCGCCAGCAGCCAATGGAGCATCAGGGCGAAGGATGAAAAACTGTTTTTT. Translating gives CASSQWSIRAKDEKLFF.

Only a few counts were recorded for this clonotype. The chain joins TRBV5-1 to TRBJ2-5; TRBD2 is a possible D gene (6 bases). V dropped 6 bases and J dropped 2 bases, with 14 bases sitting between them. CDR3 length equals 14 residues. Germline CDR1 and CDR2: SGHRS and YFSETQ. CDR3 amino acids: CASNPGSSQETQYF. The CDR3 DNA follows: TGCGCCAGCAACCCCGGGAGTAGTCAAGAGACCCAGTACTTC.

The chain is built from TRBV5-1 and TRBJ2-7, with D unresolved. V lost 0 bases to trimming and J lost 2 bases, with 12 bases between them. This CDR3 is 15 amino acids long. Germline V gene data show CDR1 as SGHRS and CDR2 as YFSETQ. CDR3 loop: CASSLGVSVTYEQYF. In DNA form, the CDR3 reads TGCGCCAGCAGCTTGGGCGTCAGCGTAACCTACGAGCAGTACTTC.

This clonotype appeared a few times. This chain joins TRBV10-3 and TRBJ1-5, with D maybe TRBD1 (5 bases). V lost 4 bases to trimming and J lost 5 bases, with 9 bases between them. The CDR3 extends over 13 amino acids. Germline V gene sequence: CDR1 ENHRY, CDR2 SYGVKD. The CDR3 coding sequence is TGTGCCATCAGTGGCAGGGCACATCAGCCCCAGCATTTT. This sequence encodes CAISGRAHQPQHF.

This clonotype came up a few times. The chain recombines TRBV12-3 or TRBV12-4 with TRBJ2-1, with 8 bases that match TRBD2. V trimming: 4 bases; J trimming: 9 bases; junction bases outside the gene matches: 11. The CDR3 length is 15 residues. CDR3 residues: CASSSKAPGGIEQFF. CDR3 in DNA: TGTGCCAGCAGTTCCAAGGCCCCGGGAGGGATTGAGCAGTTCTTC.

This clonotype was picked up a small number of times. The genes are TRBV12-3 or TRBV12-4 and TRBJ1-6; 7 positions agree with TRBD1. The trim removed 6 bases at V and 10 bases at J, leaving 9 bases unmatched. The CDR3 extends over 14 amino acids. The chain's CDR3 is CASSPTGWGSPLHF. The CDR3 coding sequence is TGTGCCAGCAGCCCGACAGGGTGGGGGTCACCCCTCCACTTT.

This clonotype came up a few times. This rearrangement joins TRBV27 to TRBJ1-1; TRBD1 is a possible D gene (6 bases). The ends were cut back, 5 bases at V and 0 bases at J, with 13 bases in the middle. The CDR3 has 15 amino acids. The germline V gene has CDR1 MNHEY and CDR2 SMNVEV (reference sequence). The DNA for the CDR3 is TGTGCCAGCAGTATACAGGGTCCGATGAACACTGAAGCTTTCTTT. Translating gives CASSIQGPMNTEAFF.

In this sample, this clonotype turned up a few times. The chain uses TRBV7-9 and TRBJ1-4; possible D gene TRBD1, 6 bases. Germline V CDR1 and CDR2: SEHNR, FQNEAQ (reference sequence). V lost 5 bases, J lost 6 bases, and 22 bases lay in between. The CDR3 is 17 amino acids. CDR3 nucleotides: TGTGCCAGCAGCCAAAGGGGGTTCCCCCACGCTTATGAAAAACTGTTTTTT. This encodes CASSQRGFPHAYEKLFF.

In its sample, this clonotype was seen many times. The chain uses TRBV6-5 and TRBJ1-4, with no clear D. Germline CDR1 is MNHEY and CDR2 is SVGAGI. With 0 bases removed from V and 8 bases from J, the gap between germline ends came to 19 bases. The CDR3 has 17 amino acids. The CDR3 sequence is CASSYSTSRGLGEKLFF. CDR3 sequence (DNA): TGTGCCAGCAGTTACTCGACAAGTCGGGGTTTGGGCGAAAAACTGTTTTTT.

The chain is built from TRBV7-2 and TRBJ2-1; 11 nucleotides match TRBD2. Trimming took 2 bases from V and 10 from J; bases not matched to a gene: 7. CDR1 and CDR2 (germline): SGHTA, FQGNSA. The CDR3 extends over 15 amino acids. CDR3 sequence reads: CASSLSLAGGQEQFF. The CDR3 region has the DNA TGTGCCAGCAGCTTATCCCTAGCGGGGGGCCAAGAGCAGTTCTTC.

The rearrangement joins TRBV5-5 to TRBJ1-1, with D uncertain. This CDR3 spans 13 amino acids. Germline V CDR1 and CDR2: SGHKS, YYEKEE (reference sequence). V gave up 4 bases and J gave up 5 bases, with 12 bases separating them. CDR3 sequence (DNA): TGTGCCAGCAGCCTATCGGTACGGACTGAAGCTTTCTTT. This gives the protein CASSLSVRTEAFF.